This T cell receptor (beta chain) was profiled in a study of blood T cell repertoires in COVID-19. Study summary: Acute and convalescent COVID-19 samples came from the United States, Italy and Spain.

The CDR3 extends over 14 amino acids. The V and J ends lost 6 bases and 0 bases respectively, with 10 bases between them. CDR1 SGHRS and CDR2 YFSETQ come from the germline V gene. Original processing methods: Reference gene primers were amplified, and this amplification served to estimate nucleated cell counts. Profiled with immunoSEQ multiplex PCR; TCRdb holds only in-frame clones, not every one. V and J calls and clone size are as listed in that table; D and trimming were resolved from the DNA. This table has approximately 31,000 clones, 65% to 90% appearing once. This clone was recorded once. This rearrangement joins TRBV5-1 to TRBJ1-3; the D gene is possibly TRBD1 (5 bases). Sequences were obtained from peripheral blood. This clonotype originated in an elderly woman with active or convalescent COVID-19. The CDR3 region is CASTSGISGNTIYF. CDR3 DNA sequence: TGCGCCAGCACCTCAGGGATCTCTGGAAACACCATATATTTT.